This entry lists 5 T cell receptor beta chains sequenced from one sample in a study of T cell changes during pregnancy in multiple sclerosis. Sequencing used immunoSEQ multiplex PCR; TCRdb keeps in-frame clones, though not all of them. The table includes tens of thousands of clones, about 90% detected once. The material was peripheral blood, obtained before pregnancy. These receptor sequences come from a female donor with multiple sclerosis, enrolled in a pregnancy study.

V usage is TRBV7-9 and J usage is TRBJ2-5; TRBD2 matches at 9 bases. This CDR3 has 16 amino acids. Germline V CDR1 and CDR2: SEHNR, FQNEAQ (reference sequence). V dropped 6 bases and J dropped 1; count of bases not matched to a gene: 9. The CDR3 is CASRLAAGGSQETQYF. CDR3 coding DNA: TGTGCCAGCAGGCTAGCGGCGGGAGGGTCCCAAGAGACCCAGTACTTC. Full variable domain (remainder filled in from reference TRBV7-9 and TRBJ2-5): DTGVSQNPRHKITKRGQNVTFRCDPISEHNRLYWYRQTLGQGPEFLTYFQNEAQLEKSRLLSDRFSAERPKGSFSTLEIQRTEQGDSAMYLCASRLAAGGSQETQYFGPGTRLLVL.

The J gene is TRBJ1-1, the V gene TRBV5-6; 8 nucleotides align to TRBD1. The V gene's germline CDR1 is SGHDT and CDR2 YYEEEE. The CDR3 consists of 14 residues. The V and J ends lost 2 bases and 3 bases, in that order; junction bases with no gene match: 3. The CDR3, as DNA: TGTGCCAGCAGCTTAGAGACAGGGGACACTGAAGCTTTCTTT. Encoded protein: CASSLETGDTEAFF. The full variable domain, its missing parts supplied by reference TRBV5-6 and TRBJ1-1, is DAGVTQSPTHLIKTRGQQVTLRCSPKSGHDTVSWYQQALGQGPQFIFQYYEEEERQRGNFPDRFSGHQFPNYSSELNVNALLLGDSALYLCASSLETGDTEAFFGQGTRLTVV.

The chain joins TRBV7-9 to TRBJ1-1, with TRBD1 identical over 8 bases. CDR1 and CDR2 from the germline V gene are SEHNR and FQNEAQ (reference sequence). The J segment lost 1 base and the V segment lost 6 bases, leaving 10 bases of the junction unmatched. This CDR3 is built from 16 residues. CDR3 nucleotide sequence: TGTGCCAGCAGGACTCGTGACAGGGGACCGAACACTGAAGCTTTCTTT. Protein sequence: CASRTRDRGPNTEAFF.

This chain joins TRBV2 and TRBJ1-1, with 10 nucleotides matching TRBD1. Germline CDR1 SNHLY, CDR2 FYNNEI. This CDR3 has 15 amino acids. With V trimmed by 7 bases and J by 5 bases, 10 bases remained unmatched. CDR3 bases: TGTGCCAGCATTCCGGACAGGGGGAGTGGGACTGAAGCTTTCTTT. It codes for CASIPDRGSGTEAFF.

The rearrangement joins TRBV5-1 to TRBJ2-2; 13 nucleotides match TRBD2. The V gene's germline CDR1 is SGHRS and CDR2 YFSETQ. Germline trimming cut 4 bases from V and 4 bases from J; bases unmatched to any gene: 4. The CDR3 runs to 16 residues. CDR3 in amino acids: CASSHRTSGSTGELFF. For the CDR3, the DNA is TGCGCCAGCAGCCACAGGACTAGCGGGAGCACCGGGGAGCTGTTTTTT.